This record concerns one T cell receptor beta chain sequence. Under the authors' procedure: Amplified reference gene primers provided the basis for estimating nucleated cell counts. The assay was immunoSEQ multiplex PCR, and TCRdb's table has in-frame clones only and misses some. For V, J and clone size, that table is used; D and trimming come from the DNA. The table lists some 120,000 clones, about nine tenths of them singletons. The source of the sample is a study of blood T cell repertoires in COVID-19. Overall study context: In each case, the material was cDNA or gDNA derived from T cells, B-cell-depleted T cells, or PBMCs.

CDR1 is SNHLY, CDR2 FYNNEI, per germline. Between the trimmed V and J ends, which lost 7 bases and 1 base, there was a span of 11 bases. The CDR3 extends over 14 amino acids. Material for sequencing was peripheral blood. This sequence was found in a human donor with active COVID-19. The donor label of this sample is uncertain. The chain is built from TRBV2 and TRBJ1-3; no firm D call. CDR3 DNA: TGTGCCAGCAATGTTTGGGAGTCTGGAAACACCATATATTTT. Translated: CASNVWESGNTIYF.